This T cell receptor (beta chain) was recorded in a study of Graves' ophthalmopathy and Graves' hyperthyroidism. The study amplified TCR beta CDR3 regions using RNA transcripts. First-round RT-PCR used HTBI primers; second-round multiplex PCR followed. MiXCR, applied by TCRdb to the multiplex PCR reads, yields one record per CDR3 protein. This repertoire shows 300,000 to 400,000 distinct CDR3 sequences, about a sixth found once; its top ten account for roughly 2.4%. The table lists this clonotype with many counts. Diagnoses were established from clinical symptoms, serum thyroxine, TRAb, thyroid ultrasound and orbital computed tomography. Germline V gene data show CDR1 as KGHDR and CDR2 as SFDVKD. This CDR3 is 13 amino acids long. The V end lost 7 bases, the J end lost 3 bases, and 9 bases lay between the germline ends.

Sequencing input: peripheral blood. The clonotype was recovered from an adult woman with stable Graves' hyperthyroidism. This chain uses TRBV24-1 with TRBJ1-5; TRBD1 might be the D (5 bases). DNA for the CDR3: TGTGCCACCAGGCGCAGGGTCAATCAGCCCCAGCATTTT. It encodes CATRRRVNQPQHF.